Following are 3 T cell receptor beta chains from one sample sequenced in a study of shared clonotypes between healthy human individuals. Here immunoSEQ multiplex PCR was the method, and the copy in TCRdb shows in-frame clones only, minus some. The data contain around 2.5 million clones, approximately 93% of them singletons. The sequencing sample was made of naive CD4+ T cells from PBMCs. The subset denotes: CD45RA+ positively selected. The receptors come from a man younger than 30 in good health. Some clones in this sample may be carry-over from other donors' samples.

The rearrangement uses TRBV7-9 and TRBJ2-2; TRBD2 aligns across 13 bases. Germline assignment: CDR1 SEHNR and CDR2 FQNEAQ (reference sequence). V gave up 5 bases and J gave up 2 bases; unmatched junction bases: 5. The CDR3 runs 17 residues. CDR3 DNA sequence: TGTGCCAGCAGCACGCGGACTAGCGGGAGTAACACCGGGGAGCTGTTTTTT. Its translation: CASSTRTSGSNTGELFF.

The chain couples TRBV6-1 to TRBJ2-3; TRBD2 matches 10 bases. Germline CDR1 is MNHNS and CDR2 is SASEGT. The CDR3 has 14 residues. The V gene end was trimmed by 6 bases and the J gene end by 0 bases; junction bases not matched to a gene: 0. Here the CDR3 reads CASRLAGSTDTQYF. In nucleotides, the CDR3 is TGTGCCAGCAGACTAGCGGGAAGCACAGATACGCAGTATTTT.

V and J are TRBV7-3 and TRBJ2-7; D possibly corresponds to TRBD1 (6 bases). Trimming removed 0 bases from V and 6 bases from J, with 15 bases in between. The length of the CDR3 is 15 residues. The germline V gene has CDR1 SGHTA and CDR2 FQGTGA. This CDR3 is CASSLTGQGIGEQYF. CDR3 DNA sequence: TGTGCCAGCAGCTTAACGGGGCAGGGGATAGGCGAGCAGTACTTC.